The 32 T cell receptor beta chains presented below share a single source sample, sequenced in a study of cytomegalovirus exposure and HLA in healthy donors. PCR amplification relied on 60 Vbeta primers (plus 13 Jbeta primers). Sequencing used immunoSEQ multiplex PCR; TCRdb keeps in-frame clones, though not all of them. The sample holds under 200,000 clones; about 79% are singletons and the top ten take 0.65% to 0.85%. Sequenced input: PBMCs. The receptors stem from a female donor in good health and CMV-seronegative.

The chain couples TRBV7-8 to TRBJ2-7; D may be TRBD1 (6 bases). The CDR3 totals 15 residues. Germline CDR1 and CDR2: SGHVS and FQNEAQ. The germline V and J ends were trimmed by 1 base and 4 bases, with 14 bases remaining between them. CDR3 DNA: TGTGCCAGCAGCTTAGTCTCTGGACAGCAGTACGAGCAGTACTTC. Translating it yields CASSLVSGQQYEQYF. Based on the CDR3 plus reference TRBV7-8 and TRBJ2-7, the full variable domain is GAGVSQSPRYKVAKRGQDVALRCDPISGHVSLFWYQQALGQGPEFLTYFQNEAQLDKSGLPSDRFFAERPEGSVSTLKIQRTQQEDSAVYLCASSLVSGQQYEQYFGPGTRLTVT.

The chain joins TRBV5-1 to TRBJ1-2; a weak D match, TRBD1 (6 bases). The CDR3 sequence is 11 residues long. The germline V and J ends were trimmed by 4 bases and 13 bases, with 14 bases remaining between them. The germline gives CDR1 SGHRS, CDR2 YFSETQ. For the CDR3, the DNA is TGCGCCAGCAGCGTTGACAGGTTTATCACCTTC. This gives the protein CASSVDRFITF.

The chain recombines TRBV4-2 with TRBJ1-1; 7 positions agree with TRBD1. The CDR3 runs 15 residues. J lost 1 base, V lost 1 base, and 3 bases had no gene match. CDR1 is LGHNA and CDR2 is YNFKEQ in the germline V gene. CDR3 sequence: CASSQGGGSNTEAFF. CDR3 coding DNA: TGTGCCAGCAGCCAAGGAGGGGGCTCGAACACTGAAGCTTTCTTT.

The chain combines TRBV7-9 with TRBJ2-3, with D uncertain. Germline V lookup: CDR1 SEHNR, CDR2 FQNEAQ (reference sequence). CDR3 length equals 15 residues. Trimming took off 2 bases at V and 0 bases at J, with 9 bases between the two ends. CDR3 amino acids: CASSLTTSSTDTQYF. The CDR3, as DNA: TGTGCCAGCAGCTTAACAACGTCTAGCACAGATACGCAGTATTTT.

The J gene is TRBJ2-2, the V gene TRBV6-6; TRBD1 matches at 8 bases. The CDR3 contains 15 residues. J was trimmed by 4 bases and V by 8 bases; bases with no gene match: 9. Germline CDR1 is MNHNY and CDR2 is SVGAGI (reference sequence). CDR3 amino acids: CASGFQGAGTGELFF. The CDR3 DNA reads as TGTGCCAGCGGATTTCAGGGGGCCGGCACCGGGGAGCTGTTTTTT.

The chain has TRBV7-2 and TRBJ2-7, with 7 bases fitting TRBD1. The CDR3 extends over 15 amino acids. Losses at the gene ends were 1 base for V and 3 bases for J; bases not matched to a gene: 6. The germline V gene encodes CDR1 SGHTA and CDR2 FQGNSA. In nucleotides, the CDR3 is TGTGCCAGCAGCTTAGGGGGACAGCAAGGCTACGAGCAGTACTTC. Residues: CASSLGGQQGYEQYF.

The J gene is TRBJ1-3, the V gene TRBV15; D unresolved. CDR1 and CDR2 from the germline V gene are LNHNV and YYDKDF (reference sequence). The CDR3 spans 17 residues. With 0 bases removed from V and 0 bases from J, the gap between germline ends came to 12 bases. The DNA of the CDR3 is TGTGCCACCAGCAGAGATCCGATCAGGAACTCTGGAAACACCATATATTTT. It encodes CATSRDPIRNSGNTIYF.

This clone has more than one count but fewer than ten. The chain combines TRBV5-5 with TRBJ2-3, with D maybe TRBD1 (6 bases). This CDR3 region has 15 residues. The germline V gene has CDR1 SGHKS and CDR2 YYEKEE (reference sequence). V was pared by 3 bases and J by 5 bases, with 16 bases between. CDR3 sequence reads: CASSSNRVSGDTQYF. CDR3 DNA: TGTGCCAGCAGCTCAAACAGGGTTTCGGGAGATACGCAGTATTTT.

V gene TRBV9 combines with J gene TRBJ2-1, with 9 bases identical to TRBD2. CDR1 and CDR2 from the germline V gene are SGDLS and YYNGEE. V dropped 3 bases and J dropped 7; count of bases not matched to a gene: 8. The CDR3 sequence is 15 residues long. CDR3 amino acids: CASSASGMGGNEQFF. The CDR3 DNA reads as TGTGCCAGCAGCGCTAGCGGGATGGGTGGAAATGAGCAGTTCTTC.

This clone has a handful of counts. The chain joins TRBV19 to TRBJ1-1; possibly TRBD1 for D (5 bases). The CDR3 contains 15 residues. The germline V gene encodes CDR1 LNHDA and CDR2 SQIVND (reference sequence). Trimming took 1 base from V and 1 from J, leaving 10 bases between them. The CDR3 loop reads CASSIVRQKNTEAFF. In DNA form, the CDR3 reads TGTGCCAGTAGTATAGTCCGACAGAAGAACACTGAAGCTTTCTTT.

This clone was seen only a few times. J is TRBJ2-4 and V is TRBV7-2, with D possibly being TRBD1 (5 bases). The CDR3 totals 16 residues. Per the germline V gene, CDR1 is SGHTA and CDR2 is FQGNSA. The V end lost 1 base, the J end lost 4 bases, and 14 bases lay between the germline ends. The CDR3 region is CASSLDFRQGKNIQYF. The DNA for the CDR3 is TGTGCCAGCAGCTTAGACTTCCGTCAGGGTAAAAACATTCAGTACTTC.

This clone was found a few times. V gene TRBV20-1 combines with J gene TRBJ1-1, with a weak D call TRBD1 (5 bases). This CDR3 has 10 residues. Germline lookup yields CDR1 DFQATT and CDR2 SNEGSKA (reference sequence). The CDR3 DNA sequence: TGCAATCGCCGGGGGACTGAAGCTTTCTTT. Encoded protein: CNRRGTEAFF.

This clone was detected once. J is TRBJ1-6 and V is TRBV6-6; D is perhaps TRBD1 (5 bases). The germline gives CDR1 MNHNY, CDR2 SVGAGI (reference sequence). This CDR3 has 14 amino acids. Trimming took 2 bases from V and 6 from J, leaving 8 bases between them. The CDR3 DNA reads TGTGCCAGCAGTTACGACAGACTTAATTCACCCCTCCACTTT. Residues: CASSYDRLNSPLHF.

J is TRBJ2-7 and V is TRBV30; perhaps TRBD2 as D (6 bases). Germline V CDR1 and CDR2: GTSNPN, SVGIG (reference sequence). The ends were cut back, 1 base at V and 7 bases at J, with 14 bases in the middle. This CDR3 comprises 13 residues. The CDR3 loop reads CAWSGRVSGEQYF. CDR3 coding DNA: TGTGCCTGGAGTGGGAGGGTTTCGGGGGAGCAGTACTTC.

This clone was detected a few times. The rearrangement uses TRBV7-2 and TRBJ2-1; 13 nucleotides align to TRBD2. CDR3 length: 17 residues. V dropped 5 bases and J dropped 4; count of bases not matched to a gene: 8. Germline V gene data show CDR1 as SGHTA and CDR2 as FQGNSA. CDR3: CASSPRTSGGRYNEQFF. The CDR3 DNA is TGTGCCAGCAGCCCCAGGACTAGCGGGGGACGATACAATGAGCAGTTCTTC.

The rearrangement uses TRBV5-4 and TRBJ2-7; TRBD2 agrees at 8 bases. Germline CDR1 SGHNT, CDR2 YYREEE (reference sequence). With 4 bases clipped from V and 2 bases from J, the junction kept 2 bases outside the gene matches. The CDR3 runs to 13 residues. DNA for the CDR3: TGTGCCAGCAGCGCGGGACTAGCCTACGAGCAGTACTTC. Protein product: CASSAGLAYEQYF.

The chain recombines TRBV19 with TRBJ1-3; possibly TRBD1 for D (6 bases). V shed 7 bases and J shed 4 bases, with 14 bases lying between them. The germline gives CDR1 LNHDA, CDR2 SQIVND (reference sequence). CDR3 size: 14 residues. The CDR3 DNA sequence: TGTGCCAGTACCTACGGGGGGCGAGGAAACACCATATATTTT. Translated, it gives CASTYGGRGNTIYF.

The rearrangement uses TRBV5-4 and TRBJ2-1; 13 bases line up with TRBD2. The CDR3 totals 16 residues. The junction had 2 bases not matched to a gene; V was cut back by 3 bases and J by 2 bases. CDR1 and CDR2 (germline): SGHNT, YYREEE (reference sequence). In nucleotides, the CDR3 is TGTGCCAGCAGCTCCGGGACTAGCGGGACCTACAATGAGCAGTTCTTC. It codes for CASSSGTSGTYNEQFF. The variable domain in full, with the rest retrieved from reference TRBV5-4 and TRBJ2-1, is ETGVTQSPTHLIKTRGQQVTLRCSSQSGHNTVSWYQQALGQGPQFIFQYYREEENGRGNFPPRFSGLQFPNYSSELNVNALELDDSALYLCASSSGTSGTYNEQFFGPGTRLTVL.

The J gene is TRBJ2-5, the V gene TRBV6-5; 8 bases align to TRBD2. This CDR3 has 12 amino acids. V lost 8 bases, J lost 2 bases, and 1 base stayed unmatched. CDR1 MNHEY and CDR2 SVGAGI come from the germline V gene. CDR3 in amino acids: CASAGGQETQYF. Written as DNA, the CDR3 is TGTGCCAGCGCGGGGGGTCAAGAGACCCAGTACTTC.

The chain joins TRBV6-5 to TRBJ2-3; 11 nucleotides agree with TRBD2. The ends lost 4 bases at V and 4 bases at J; junction bases unmatched: 4. The CDR3 runs to 15 residues. Germline V CDR1 and CDR2: MNHEY, SVGAGI. The CDR3 sequence: CASSSSLAGADTQYF. The CDR3 DNA reads as TGTGCCAGCAGTTCCTCACTAGCGGGGGCAGATACGCAGTATTTT.

The chain recombines TRBV7-2 with TRBJ1-1, with a possible D match to TRBD1 (5 bases). Germline loops: CDR1 SGHTA, CDR2 FQGNSA. This CDR3 spans 13 amino acids. Trimming took 5 bases from V and 5 from J, leaving 12 bases between them. CDR3 in DNA: TGTGCCAGCAGCGCAGACAGTAGGACTGAAGCTTTCTTT. Translation gives CASSADSRTEAFF.

The chain uses TRBV6-5 and TRBJ2-3; 10 bases match TRBD2. Trimming cost V 2 bases and J 4 bases; bases outside gene matches: 6. The CDR3 loop spans 16 amino acids. Per the germline V gene, CDR1 is MNHEY and CDR2 is SVGAGI. In DNA, the CDR3 is TGTGCCAGCAGTTACCAGCCTAGCGGGAGTCCAGATACGCAGTATTTT. Protein: CASSYQPSGSPDTQYF.

The chain couples TRBV2 to TRBJ1-1; D not certain. V was pared by 8 bases and J by 1 base, with 11 bases between. Germline loops: CDR1 SNHLY, CDR2 FYNNEI. The CDR3 is 13 amino acids. The CDR3, as DNA: TGTGCCAGCCCCGAGCCAGGGAACACTGAAGCTTTCTTT. This sequence encodes CASPEPGNTEAFF. Variable domain in full (rest from reference TRBV2 and TRBJ1-1): EPEVTQTPSHQVTQMGQEVILRCVPISNHLYFYWYRQILGQKVEFLVSFYNNEISEKSEIFDDQFSVERPDGSNFTLKIRSTKLEDSAMYFCASPEPGNTEAFFGQGTRLTVV.

This chain links TRBV7-3 with TRBJ2-3, with TRBD2 identical over 10 bases. J lost 5 bases, V lost 4 bases, and 6 bases had no gene match. Germline V gene sequence: CDR1 SGHTA, CDR2 FQGTGA. The CDR3 spans 15 residues. The CDR3 bases are TGTGCCAGCAGCTCGGGACTAGCGTTGAGAGATACGCAGTATTTT. This encodes CASSSGLALRDTQYF.

The chain couples TRBV9 to TRBJ2-1; 7 nucleotides line up with TRBD1. This CDR3 is 17 amino acids long. The germline V gene encodes CDR1 SGDLS and CDR2 YYNGEE. V lost 3 bases and J lost 3; bases outside the gene matches: 12. The CDR3 is CASSARFARDSYNEQFF. As DNA, the CDR3 is TGTGCCAGCAGCGCCCGCTTCGCTCGGGACAGCTACAATGAGCAGTTCTTC.

The chain links TRBV4-3 to TRBJ2-7; D might be TRBD1 (5 bases). V shed 6 bases and J shed 3 bases, with 12 bases lying between them. The CDR3 runs to 13 residues. Germline V gene lookup returns CDR1 LGHNA and CDR2 YSLEER. Here the CDR3 reads CASSDRGSYEQYF. The CDR3 DNA is TGCGCCAGCAGTGATAGGGGAAGCTACGAGCAGTACTTC.

Only a few counts were recorded for this clone. This chain uses TRBV19 with TRBJ1-3, with 7 bases identical to TRBD1. This CDR3 has 15 residues. Trimming cost V 6 bases and J 0 bases; bases outside gene matches: 5. Germline V gene sequence: CDR1 LNHDA, CDR2 SQIVND (reference sequence). The CDR3 DNA reads as TGTGCCAGTAGAGCGGACAGGTCCTCTGGAAACACCATATATTTT. Its translation: CASRADRSSGNTIYF. Full variable domain (missing parts from reference TRBV19 and TRBJ1-3): DGGITQSPKYLFRKEGQNVTLSCEQNLNHDAMYWYRQDPGQGLRLIYYSQIVNDFQKGDIAEGYSVSREKKESFPLTVTSAQKNPTAFYLCASRADRSSGNTIYFGEGSWLTVV.

The genes are TRBV5-1 and TRBJ2-5; TRBD1 is a possible D gene (5 bases). V was shortened by 0 bases and J by 5 bases, with 8 bases between the two germline ends. The CDR3 length is 13 residues. The germline V gene encodes CDR1 SGHRS and CDR2 YFSETQ. The CDR3 reads CASSLGQRETQYF. As DNA, the CDR3 is TGCGCCAGCAGCTTGGGACAGAGGGAGACCCAGTACTTC.

The chain is built from TRBV28 and TRBJ2-3, with a possible D match to TRBD1 (5 bases). The germline CDR1 and CDR2 sequences are MDHEN and SYDVKM. V dropped 1 base and J dropped 2 bases, with 13 bases sitting between them. The length of the CDR3 is 16 residues. The chain's CDR3 is CASSLFRAPHTDTQYF. CDR3 DNA sequence: TGTGCCAGCAGTTTATTCAGGGCCCCCCACACAGATACGCAGTATTTT.

The chain carries TRBV15 and TRBJ1-1, with TRBD1 as a possible D gene (6 bases). The ends were cut back, 2 bases at V and 4 bases at J, with 11 bases in the middle. The V gene's germline CDR1 is LNHNV and CDR2 YYDKDF (reference sequence). The CDR3 is 14 residues long. CDR3 residues: CATSRLQGSTEAFF. The CDR3 DNA reads TGTGCCACCAGCAGATTACAGGGTTCCACTGAAGCTTTCTTT.

The rearrangement joins TRBV6-5 to TRBJ2-1; TRBD1 agrees at 9 bases. There are 14 residues in the CDR3. In germline, CDR1 is MNHEY, CDR2 SVGAGI. Trimming cost V 6 bases and J 0 bases; bases outside gene matches: 0. As DNA, the CDR3 is TGTGCCAGCAGGGACAGGGGCTCCTACAATGAGCAGTTCTTC. It translates to CASRDRGSYNEQFF.

V and J are TRBV7-2 and TRBJ2-7; 7 nucleotides align to TRBD1. There are 14 residues in the CDR3. V gave up 5 bases and J gave up 2 bases; unmatched junction bases: 6. CDR1 and CDR2 (germline): SGHTA, FQGNSA. The CDR3 DNA sequence: TGTGCCAGCAGCACCCGACAGGGCGCCTACGAGCAGTACTTC. Its translation is CASSTRQGAYEQYF.